This T cell receptor (beta chain) was identified during a study of Tregs in tolerant kidney transplant recipients. The V gene's germline CDR1 is SGHTA and CDR2 FQGNSA. CDR3 size: 14 residues. V was shortened by 3 bases and J by 3 bases, with 9 bases between the two germline ends. The repertoire was sequenced with immunoSEQ multiplex PCR; TCRdb's copy has only in-frame clones and lacks some. The sample consists of some 240,000 clones, roughly four fifths of them appearing once. Unstimulated Tregs (CD4+CD25+CD127-) and CD4+CD25- non-Tregs were sorted from PBMCs. To note about this clone: Its antigen is currently unknown.

Overall study findings and caveats: Expanding Tregs on activated donor B cells appeared to best identify donor-specific TCRbeta clones. Biological reproducibility was not directly addressed, but technical replication error appeared minimal.

The genes are TRBV7-2 and TRBJ2-1; D uncertain. Sequenced: CD4+ T cells from blood. The clonotype originates from a human donor in good health. The CDR3 coding sequence is TGTGCCAGCAGCTTCCTTAGCTTCTACAATGAGCAGTTCTTC. Its protein product is CASSFLSFYNEQFF. Looking up the rest from reference TRBV7-2 and TRBJ2-1 gives the full variable domain: GAGVSQSPSNKVTEKGKDVELRCDPISGHTALYWYRQSLGQGLEFLIYFQGNSAPDKSGLPSDRFSAERTGGSVSTLTIQRTQQEDSAVYLCASSFLSFYNEQFFGPGTRLTVL.